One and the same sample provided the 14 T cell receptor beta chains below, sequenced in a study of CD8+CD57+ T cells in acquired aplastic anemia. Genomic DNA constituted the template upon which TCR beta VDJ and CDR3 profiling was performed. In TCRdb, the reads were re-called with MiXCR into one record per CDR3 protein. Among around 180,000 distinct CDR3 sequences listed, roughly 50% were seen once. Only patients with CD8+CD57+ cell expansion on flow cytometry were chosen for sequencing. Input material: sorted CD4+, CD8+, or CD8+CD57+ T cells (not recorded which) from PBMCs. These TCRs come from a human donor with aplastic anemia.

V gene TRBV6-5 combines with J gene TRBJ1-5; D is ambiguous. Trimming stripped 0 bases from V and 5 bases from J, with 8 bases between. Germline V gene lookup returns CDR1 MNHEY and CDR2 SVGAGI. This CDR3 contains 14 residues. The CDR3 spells CASSYSEDDQPQHF. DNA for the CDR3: TGTGCCAGCAGTTACTCGGAGGACGATCAGCCCCAGCATTTT.

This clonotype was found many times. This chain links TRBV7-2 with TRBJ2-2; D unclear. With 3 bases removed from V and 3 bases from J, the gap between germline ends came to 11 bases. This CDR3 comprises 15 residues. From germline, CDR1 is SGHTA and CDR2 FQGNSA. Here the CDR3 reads CASSFTESYTGELFF. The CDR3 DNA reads TGTGCCAGCAGCTTTACCGAGTCGTACACCGGGGAGCTGTTTTTT. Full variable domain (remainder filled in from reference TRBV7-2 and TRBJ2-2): GAGVSQSPSNKVTEKGKDVELRCDPISGHTALYWYRQSLGQGLEFLIYFQGNSAPDKSGLPSDRFSAERTGGSVSTLTIQRTQQEDSAVYLCASSFTESYTGELFFGEGSRLTVL.

CDR3 bases: TGTGCCAGCAGCAAGGACAGGGGGCTGAACTATGGCTACACCTTC. Amino acid sequence: CASSKDRGLNYGYTF. The chain combines TRBV7-2 with TRBJ1-2; 11 nucleotides align to TRBD1. The CDR3 loop spans 15 amino acids. The germline CDR1 and CDR2 sequences are SGHTA and FQGNSA. The V and J ends lost 5 bases and 2 bases, in that order; junction bases with no gene match: 4. Based on the CDR3 plus reference TRBV7-2 and TRBJ1-2, the full variable domain is GAGVSQSPSNKVTEKGKDVELRCDPISGHTALYWYRQSLGQGLEFLIYFQGNSAPDKSGLPSDRFSAERTGGSVSTLTIQRTQQEDSAVYLCASSKDRGLNYGYTFGSGTRLTVV.

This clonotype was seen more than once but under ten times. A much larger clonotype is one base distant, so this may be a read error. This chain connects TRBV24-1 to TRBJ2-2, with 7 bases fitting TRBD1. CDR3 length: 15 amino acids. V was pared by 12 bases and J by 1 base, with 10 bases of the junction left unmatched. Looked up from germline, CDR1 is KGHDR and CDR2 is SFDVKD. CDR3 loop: CAANGGTENTGELFF. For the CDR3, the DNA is TGTGCCGCCAATGGTGGGACAGAGAACACCGGGGAGCTGTTTTTT.

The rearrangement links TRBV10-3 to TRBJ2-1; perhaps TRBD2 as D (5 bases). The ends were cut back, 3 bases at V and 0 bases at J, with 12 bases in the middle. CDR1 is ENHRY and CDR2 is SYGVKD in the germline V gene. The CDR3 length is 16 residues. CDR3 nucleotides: TGTGCCATCAGTGATACAGCGGTAAGCTCCTACAATGAGCAGTTCTTC. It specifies CAISDTAVSSYNEQFF.

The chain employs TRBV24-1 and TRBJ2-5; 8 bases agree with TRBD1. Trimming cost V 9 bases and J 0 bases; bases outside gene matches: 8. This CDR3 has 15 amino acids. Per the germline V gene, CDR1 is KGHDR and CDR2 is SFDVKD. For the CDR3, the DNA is TGTGCCACCGCGGCAGGGGGCCGTGACCAAGAGACCCAGTACTTC. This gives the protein CATAAGGRDQETQYF.

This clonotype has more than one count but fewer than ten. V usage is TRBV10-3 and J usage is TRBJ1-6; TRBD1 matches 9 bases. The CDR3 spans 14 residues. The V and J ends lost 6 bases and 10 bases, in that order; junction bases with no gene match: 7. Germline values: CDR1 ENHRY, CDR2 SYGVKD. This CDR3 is CAIRPRDRDSPLHF. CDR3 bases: TGTGCCATCAGGCCCCGGGACAGGGACTCACCCCTCCACTTT.

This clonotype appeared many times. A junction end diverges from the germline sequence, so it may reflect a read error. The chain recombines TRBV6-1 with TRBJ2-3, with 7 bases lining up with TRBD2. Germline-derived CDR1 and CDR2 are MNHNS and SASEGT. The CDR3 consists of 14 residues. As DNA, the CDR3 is TGTGCCAGCAGTCAAGCGGGGATAACAGATACGCAGTATTTT. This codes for CASSQAGITDTQYF.

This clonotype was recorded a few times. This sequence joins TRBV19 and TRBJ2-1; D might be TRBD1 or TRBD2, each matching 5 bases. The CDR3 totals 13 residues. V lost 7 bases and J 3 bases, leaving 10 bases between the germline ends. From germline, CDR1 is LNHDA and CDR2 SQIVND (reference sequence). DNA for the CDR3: TGTGCCAGTATGGGGGAGCGCTACAATGAGCAGTTCTTC. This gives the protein CASMGERYNEQFF.

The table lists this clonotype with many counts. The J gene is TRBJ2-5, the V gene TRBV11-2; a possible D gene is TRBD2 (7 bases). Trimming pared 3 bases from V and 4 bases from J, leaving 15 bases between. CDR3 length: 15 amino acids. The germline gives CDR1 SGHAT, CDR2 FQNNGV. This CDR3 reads CASSLVQGGGETQYF. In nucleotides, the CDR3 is TGTGCCAGCAGCTTGGTACAGGGCGGGGGAGAGACCCAGTACTTC. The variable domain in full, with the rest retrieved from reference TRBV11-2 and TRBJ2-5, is EAGVAQSPRYKIIEKRQSVAFWCNPISGHATLYWYQQILGQGPKLLIQFQNNGVVDDSQLPKDRFSAERLKGVDSTLKIQPAKLEDSAVYLCASSLVQGGGETQYFGPGTRLLVL.

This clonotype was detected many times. This chain's CDR3 is CASSLGSGAKNYGYTF. In nucleotides, the CDR3 is TGCGCCAGCAGCTTGGGGTCGGGGGCGAAGAACTATGGCTACACCTTC. The rearrangement joins TRBV5-1 to TRBJ1-2, with D perhaps TRBD1 (6 bases). The V gene's germline CDR1 is SGHRS and CDR2 YFSETQ. CDR3 size: 16 residues. V was cut by 0 bases and J by 2 bases, with 14 bases left in between.

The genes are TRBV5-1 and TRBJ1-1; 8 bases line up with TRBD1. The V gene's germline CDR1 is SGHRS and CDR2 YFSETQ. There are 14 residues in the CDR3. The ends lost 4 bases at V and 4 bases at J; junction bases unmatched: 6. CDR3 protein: CASSNGQGGTEAFF. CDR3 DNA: TGCGCCAGCAGCAACGGACAGGGTGGCACTGAAGCTTTCTTT.

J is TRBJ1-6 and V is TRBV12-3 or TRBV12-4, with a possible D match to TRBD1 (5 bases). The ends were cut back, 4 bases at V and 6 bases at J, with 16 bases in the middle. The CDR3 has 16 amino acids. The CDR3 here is CASSSSGKGTNSPLHF. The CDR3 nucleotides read TGTGCCAGCAGTTCCTCAGGGAAGGGGACTAATTCACCCCTCCACTTT.

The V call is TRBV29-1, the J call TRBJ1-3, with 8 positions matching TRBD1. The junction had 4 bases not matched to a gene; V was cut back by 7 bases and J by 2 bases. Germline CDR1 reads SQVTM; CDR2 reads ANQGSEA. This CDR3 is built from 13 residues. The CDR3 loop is CSARTGPGNTIYF. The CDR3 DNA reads TGCAGCGCCAGGACAGGGCCTGGAAACACCATATATTTT.